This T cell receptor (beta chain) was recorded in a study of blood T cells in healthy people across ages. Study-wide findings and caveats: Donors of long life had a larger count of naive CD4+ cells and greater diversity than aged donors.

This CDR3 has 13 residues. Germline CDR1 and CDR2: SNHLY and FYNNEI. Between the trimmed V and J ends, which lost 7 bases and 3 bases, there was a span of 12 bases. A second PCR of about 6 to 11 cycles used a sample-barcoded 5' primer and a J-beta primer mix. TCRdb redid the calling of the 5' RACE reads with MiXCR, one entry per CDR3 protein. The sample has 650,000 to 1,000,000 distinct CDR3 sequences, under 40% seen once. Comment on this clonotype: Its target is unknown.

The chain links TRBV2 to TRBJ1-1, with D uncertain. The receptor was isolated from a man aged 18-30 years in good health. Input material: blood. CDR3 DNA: TGTGCCAGCATGGTGCGCCGGGACACTGAAGCTTTCTTT. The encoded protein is CASMVRRDTEAFF.